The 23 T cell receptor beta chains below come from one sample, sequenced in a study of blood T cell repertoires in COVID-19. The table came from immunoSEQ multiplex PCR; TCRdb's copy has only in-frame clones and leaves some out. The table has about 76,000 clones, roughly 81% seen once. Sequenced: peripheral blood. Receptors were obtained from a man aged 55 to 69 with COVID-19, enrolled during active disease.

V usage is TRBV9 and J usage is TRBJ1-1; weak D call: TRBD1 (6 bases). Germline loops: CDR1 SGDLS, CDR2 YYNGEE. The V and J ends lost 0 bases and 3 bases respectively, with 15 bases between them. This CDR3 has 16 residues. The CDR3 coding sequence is TGTGCCAGCAGCGTAGAGGGGCAGGGGAGCGACACTGAAGCTTTCTTT. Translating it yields CASSVEGQGSDTEAFF.

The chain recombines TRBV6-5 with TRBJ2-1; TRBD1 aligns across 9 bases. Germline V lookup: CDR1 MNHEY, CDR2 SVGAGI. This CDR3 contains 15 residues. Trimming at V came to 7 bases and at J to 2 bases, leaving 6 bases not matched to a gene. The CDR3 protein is CASTITGGTYNEQFF. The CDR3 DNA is TGTGCCAGCACCATAACAGGGGGCACCTACAATGAGCAGTTCTTC.

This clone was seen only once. CDR3 region: CASSYSFSLPTNYGYTF. The CDR3 nucleotides are TGTGCCAGCAGTTACTCCTTTTCTCTGCCTACTAACTATGGCTACACCTTC. The chain combines TRBV6-2 or TRBV6-3 with TRBJ1-2; no reliable D call. The CDR3 contains 17 residues. Germline values: CDR1 MNHEY, CDR2 SVGEGT. Trimming stripped 0 bases from V and 0 bases from J, with 14 bases between.

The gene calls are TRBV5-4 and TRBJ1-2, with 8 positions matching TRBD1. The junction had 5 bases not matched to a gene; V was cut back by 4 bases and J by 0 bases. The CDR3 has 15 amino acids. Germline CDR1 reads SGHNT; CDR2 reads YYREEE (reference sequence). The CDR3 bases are TGTGCCAGCAGCCCCGGGACAGGATCTAACTATGGCTACACCTTC. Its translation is CASSPGTGSNYGYTF. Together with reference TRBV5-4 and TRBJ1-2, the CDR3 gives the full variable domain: ETGVTQSPTHLIKTRGQQVTLRCSSQSGHNTVSWYQQALGQGPQFIFQYYREEENGRGNFPPRFSGLQFPNYSSELNVNALELDDSALYLCASSPGTGSNYGYTFGSGTRLTVV.

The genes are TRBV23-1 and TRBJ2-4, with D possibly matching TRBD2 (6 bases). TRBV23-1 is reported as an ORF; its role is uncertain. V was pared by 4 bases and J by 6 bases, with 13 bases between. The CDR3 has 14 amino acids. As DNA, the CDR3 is TGCGCCAGCAGTCTGATCCGGGGGAGAAACATTCAGTACTTC. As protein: CASSLIRGRNIQYF.

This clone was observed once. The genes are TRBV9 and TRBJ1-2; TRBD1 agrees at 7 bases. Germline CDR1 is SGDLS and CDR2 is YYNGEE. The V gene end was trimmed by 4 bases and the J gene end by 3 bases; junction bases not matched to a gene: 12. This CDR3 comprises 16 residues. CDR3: CASSSHLEGTDYGYTF. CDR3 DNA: TGTGCCAGCAGCTCCCACCTGGAGGGGACAGACTATGGCTACACCTTC.

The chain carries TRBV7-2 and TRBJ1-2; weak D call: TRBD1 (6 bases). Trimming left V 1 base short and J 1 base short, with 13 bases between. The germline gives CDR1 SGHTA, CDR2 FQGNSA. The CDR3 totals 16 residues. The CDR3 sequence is CASSLGLNRDNYGYTF. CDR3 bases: TGTGCCAGCAGCTTAGGGTTGAACAGGGATAACTATGGCTACACCTTC.

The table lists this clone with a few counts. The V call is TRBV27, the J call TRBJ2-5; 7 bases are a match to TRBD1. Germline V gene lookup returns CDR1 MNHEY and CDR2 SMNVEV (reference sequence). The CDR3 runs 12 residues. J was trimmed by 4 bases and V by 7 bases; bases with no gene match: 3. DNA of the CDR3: TGTGCCAGCAAAACAGGGGTAGAGACCCAGTACTTC. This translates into CASKTGVETQYF.

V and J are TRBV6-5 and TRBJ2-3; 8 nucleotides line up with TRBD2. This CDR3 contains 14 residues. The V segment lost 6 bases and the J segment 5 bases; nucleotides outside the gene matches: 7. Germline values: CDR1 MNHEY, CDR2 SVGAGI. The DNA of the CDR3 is TGTGCCAGCAGAATAGCGGGATGGGAAGATACGCAGTATTTT. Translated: CASRIAGWEDTQYF.

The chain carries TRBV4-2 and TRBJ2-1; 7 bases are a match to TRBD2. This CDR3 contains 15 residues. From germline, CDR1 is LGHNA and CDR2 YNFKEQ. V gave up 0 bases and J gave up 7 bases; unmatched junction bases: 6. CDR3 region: CASSQEIRTSNEQFF. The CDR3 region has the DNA TGTGCCAGCAGCCAAGAAATTCGGACTAGTAATGAGCAGTTCTTC.

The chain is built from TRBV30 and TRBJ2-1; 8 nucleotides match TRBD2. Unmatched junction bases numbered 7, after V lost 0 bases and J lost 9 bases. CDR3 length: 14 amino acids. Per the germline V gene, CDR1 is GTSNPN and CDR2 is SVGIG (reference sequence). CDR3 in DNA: TGTGCCTGGAGTGTCACTAGCGGTACTTCTGAGCAGTTCTTC. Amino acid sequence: CAWSVTSGTSEQFF.

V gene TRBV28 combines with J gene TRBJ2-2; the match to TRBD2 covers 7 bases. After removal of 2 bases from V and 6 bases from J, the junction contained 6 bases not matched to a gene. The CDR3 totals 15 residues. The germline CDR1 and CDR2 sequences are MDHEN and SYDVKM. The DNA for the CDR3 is TGTGCCAGCAGTTTACCCCGACTAGCCCCCGGGGAGCTGTTTTTT. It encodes CASSLPRLAPGELFF.

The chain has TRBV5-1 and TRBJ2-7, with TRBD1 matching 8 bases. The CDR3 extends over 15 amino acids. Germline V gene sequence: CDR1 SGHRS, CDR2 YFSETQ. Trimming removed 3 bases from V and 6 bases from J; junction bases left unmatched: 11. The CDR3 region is CASSSGTGVALEQYF. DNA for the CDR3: TGCGCCAGCAGCTCCGGGACAGGAGTAGCCCTCGAGCAGTACTTC.

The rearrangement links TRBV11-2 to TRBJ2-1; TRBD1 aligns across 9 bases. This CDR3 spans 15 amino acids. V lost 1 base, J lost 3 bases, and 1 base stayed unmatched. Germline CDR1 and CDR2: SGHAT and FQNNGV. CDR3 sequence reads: CASSLGQGGYNEQFF. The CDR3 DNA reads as TGTGCCAGCAGCTTAGGACAGGGGGGCTACAATGAGCAGTTCTTC.

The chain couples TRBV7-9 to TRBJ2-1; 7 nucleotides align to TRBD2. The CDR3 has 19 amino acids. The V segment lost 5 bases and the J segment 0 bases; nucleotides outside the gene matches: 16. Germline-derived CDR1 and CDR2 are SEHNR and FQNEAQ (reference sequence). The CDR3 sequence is CASSTVIAGGASSYNEQFF. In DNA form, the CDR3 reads TGTGCCAGCAGCACCGTAATAGCGGGTGGGGCAAGCTCCTACAATGAGCAGTTCTTC.

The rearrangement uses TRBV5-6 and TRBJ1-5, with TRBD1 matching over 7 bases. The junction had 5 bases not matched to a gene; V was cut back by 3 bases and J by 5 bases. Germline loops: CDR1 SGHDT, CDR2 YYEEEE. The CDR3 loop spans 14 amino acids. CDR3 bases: TGTGCCAGCAGCTCTTACAGGGGCTATCAGCCCCAGCATTTT. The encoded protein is CASSSYRGYQPQHF. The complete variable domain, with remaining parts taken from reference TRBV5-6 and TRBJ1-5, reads DAGVTQSPTHLIKTRGQQVTLRCSPKSGHDTVSWYQQALGQGPQFIFQYYEEEERQRGNFPDRFSGHQFPNYSSELNVNALLLGDSALYLCASSSYRGYQPQHFGDGTRLSIL.

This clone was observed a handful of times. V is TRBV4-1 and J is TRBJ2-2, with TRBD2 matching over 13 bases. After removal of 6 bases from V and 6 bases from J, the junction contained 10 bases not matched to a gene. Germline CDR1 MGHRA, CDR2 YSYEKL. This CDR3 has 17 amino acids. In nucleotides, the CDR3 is TGCGCCAGCAGGTACACCCGGACTAGCGGGAGCCCCGGGGAGCTGTTTTTT. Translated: CASRYTRTSGSPGELFF.

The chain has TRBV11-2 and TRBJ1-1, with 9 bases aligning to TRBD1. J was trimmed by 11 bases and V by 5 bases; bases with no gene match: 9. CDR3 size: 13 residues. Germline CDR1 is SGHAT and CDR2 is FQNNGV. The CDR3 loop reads CASSLQRTGAAFF. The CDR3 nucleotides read TGTGCCAGCAGCCTACAACGGACAGGGGCGGCTTTCTTT.

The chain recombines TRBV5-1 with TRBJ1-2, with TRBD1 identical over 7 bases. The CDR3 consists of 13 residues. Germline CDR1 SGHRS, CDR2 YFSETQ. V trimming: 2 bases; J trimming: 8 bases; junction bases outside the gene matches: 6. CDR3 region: CASSFTGEVGYTF. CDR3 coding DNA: TGCGCCAGCAGCTTCACAGGGGAAGTGGGCTACACCTTC. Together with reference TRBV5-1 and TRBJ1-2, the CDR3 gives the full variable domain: KAGVTQTPRYLIKTRGQQVTLSCSPISGHRSVSWYQQTPGQGLQFLFEYFSETQRNKGNFPGRFSGRQFSNSRSEMNVSTLELGDSALYLCASSFTGEVGYTFGSGTRLTVV.

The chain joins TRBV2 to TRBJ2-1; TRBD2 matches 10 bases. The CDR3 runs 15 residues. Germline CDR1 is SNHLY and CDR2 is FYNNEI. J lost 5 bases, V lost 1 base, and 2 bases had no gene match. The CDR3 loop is CASSEDLAGDNEQFF. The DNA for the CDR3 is TGTGCCAGCAGTGAAGATCTAGCGGGGGACAATGAGCAGTTCTTC.

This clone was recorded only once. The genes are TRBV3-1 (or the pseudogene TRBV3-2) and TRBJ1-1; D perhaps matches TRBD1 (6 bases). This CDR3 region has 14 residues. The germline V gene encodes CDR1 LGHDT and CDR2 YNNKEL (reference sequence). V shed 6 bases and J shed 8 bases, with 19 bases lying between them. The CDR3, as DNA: TGTGCCAGCAGTTCCAGGGGAGCTCAAAACGAAGCTTTCTTT. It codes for CASSSRGAQNEAFF.

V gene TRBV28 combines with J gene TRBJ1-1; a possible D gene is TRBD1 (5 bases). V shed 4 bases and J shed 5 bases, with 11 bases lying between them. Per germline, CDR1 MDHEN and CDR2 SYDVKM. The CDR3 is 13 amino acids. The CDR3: CASSSQPGTEAFF. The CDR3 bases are TGTGCCAGCAGTTCCCAGCCAGGGACTGAAGCTTTCTTT.

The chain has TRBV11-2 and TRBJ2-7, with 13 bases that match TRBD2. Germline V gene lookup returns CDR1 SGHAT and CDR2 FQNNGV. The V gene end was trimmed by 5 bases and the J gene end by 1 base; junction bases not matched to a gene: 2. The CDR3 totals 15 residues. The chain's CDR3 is CASSGLAGVSYEQYF. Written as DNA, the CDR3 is TGTGCCAGCAGCGGACTAGCGGGAGTATCCTACGAGCAGTACTTC.